This entry lists 6 T cell receptor beta chains sequenced from one sample in a study of cytomegalovirus exposure and HLA in healthy donors. Only in-frame clones appear in the TCRdb table, and some are missing; sequencing was by immunoSEQ multiplex PCR. Of approximately 210,000 clones listed, roughly 88% were seen once; the top ten hold roughly 1.5%. The specimen was PBMCs. All receptors derive from a woman aged 18-29 years in good health and CMV-seronegative.

CDR3 bases: TGTGCCAGCAGCTTATCGACTAACACCGGGGAGCTGTTTTTT. It yields the protein CASSLSTNTGELFF. J is TRBJ2-2 and V is TRBV11-2; D not resolved. Trimming shortened V by 2 bases and J by 2 bases, and 6 bases separated the two germline ends. The CDR3 consists of 14 residues. Germline-derived CDR1 and CDR2 are SGHAT and FQNNGV.

The rearrangement joins TRBV6-1 to TRBJ2-7, with 10 bases identical to TRBD2. CDR3 length: 14 residues. The V gene end was trimmed by 6 bases and the J gene end by 2 bases; junction bases not matched to a gene: 4. Per the germline V gene, CDR1 is MNHNS and CDR2 is SASEGT. This CDR3 is CASRDSGRAYEQYF. CDR3 nucleotide sequence: TGTGCCAGCAGGGACAGCGGGAGGGCCTACGAGCAGTACTTC.

This chain uses TRBV15 with TRBJ1-2; D is unresolved. Looked up from germline, CDR1 is LNHNV and CDR2 is YYDKDF (reference sequence). The CDR3 spans 17 residues. Trimming shortened V by 4 bases and J by 3 bases, and 21 bases separated the two germline ends. This chain's CDR3 is CATSTGARPENHYGYTF. The CDR3 DNA is TGTGCCACCAGCACAGGCGCAAGGCCGGAAAACCACTATGGCTACACCTTC. The variable domain in full, with the rest retrieved from reference TRBV15 and TRBJ1-2, is DAMVIQNPRYQVTQFGKPVTLSCSQTLNHNVMYWYQQKSSQAPKLLFHYYDKDFNNEADTPDNFQSRRPNTSFCFLDIRSPGLGDTAMYLCATSTGARPENHYGYTFGSGTRLTVV.

This clone has a single count. This chain links TRBV5-1 with TRBJ1-2; 11 nucleotides agree with TRBD1. Losses at the gene ends were 4 bases for V and 4 bases for J; bases not matched to a gene: 6. Per germline, CDR1 SGHRS and CDR2 YFSETQ. CDR3 size: 15 residues. The CDR3 is CASSEGTGGGYGYTF. The CDR3 nucleotides are TGCGCCAGCAGCGAGGGGACAGGGGGAGGCTATGGCTACACCTTC.

The gene calls are TRBV9 and TRBJ2-7; the match to TRBD1 covers 8 bases. This CDR3 is 15 amino acids long. The junction had 9 bases not matched to a gene; V was cut back by 0 bases and J by 7 bases. The germline V gene encodes CDR1 SGDLS and CDR2 YYNGEE. The DNA for the CDR3 is TGTGCCAGCAGCGTAGGGGCAGGGGGCGTCTGGGAGCAGTACTTC. It specifies CASSVGAGGVWEQYF. Full variable domain (rest looked up from reference TRBV9 and TRBJ2-7): DSGVTQTPKHLITATGQRVTLRCSPRSGDLSVYWYQQSLDQGLQFLIQYYNGEERAKGNILERFSAQQFPDLHSELNLSSLELGDSALYFCASSVGAGGVWEQYFGPGTRLTVT.

The chain recombines TRBV4-1 with TRBJ2-4; TRBD2 matches 13 bases. CDR1 is MGHRA, CDR2 YSYEKL, per germline. The CDR3 covers 19 residues. Trimming at V came to 4 bases and at J to 0 bases, leaving 9 bases not matched to a gene. This CDR3 is CASSRETSGGTLAKNIQYF. For the CDR3, the DNA is TGCGCCAGCAGCCGGGAGACTAGCGGGGGGACACTAGCCAAAAACATTCAGTACTTC.